Listed below are T cell receptor beta chains from one sample, sequenced in a study of vaccination effects on CD4 cells after COVID-19. The assay was immunoSEQ multiplex PCR, and TCRdb's table has in-frame clones only and misses some. The sample comprises about 20,000 clones, roughly 78% of which are singletons, and more than 9% rests with the top ten. For these receptors, no antigen is known. The specimen comprised CD4+ T cells from PBMCs cultured with HCoV-NL63 spike peptides, sampled before COVID-19 vaccination. Receptor source: a human donor who received a COVID-19 vaccine. Both conserved end residues are part of each CDR3. Each record gives: CDR3 length, V gene, D gene, J gene, CDR3 protein. The D gene is left open where the match is weak.

len: 13; v_gene: TRBV2; d_gene: TRBD1; j_gene: TRBJ1-2; CDR3aa: CASSRTGDMGYTF
len: 15; v_gene: TRBV5-1; d_gene: -; j_gene: TRBJ1-1; CDR3aa: CASSLVGGRVSEAFF
len: 14; v_gene: TRBV15; d_gene: -; j_gene: TRBJ1-1; CDR3aa: CATSPQGSGLGAFF
len: 13; v_gene: TRBV12-3/TRBV12-4; d_gene: TRBD1; j_gene: TRBJ2-5; CDR3aa: CASSQTGAKTQYF
len: 15; v_gene: TRBV3-1/TRBV3-2; d_gene: -; j_gene: TRBJ2-5; CDR3aa: CASSQGLVVRETQYF
len: 15; v_gene: TRBV18; d_gene: -; j_gene: TRBJ2-1; CDR3aa: CASSPRRIPYNEQFF
len: 14; v_gene: TRBV18; d_gene: -; j_gene: TRBJ1-4; CDR3aa: CASSPVATNEKLFF
len: 15; v_gene: TRBV9; d_gene: -; j_gene: TRBJ1-3; CDR3aa: CASSAGTLSGNTIYF
len: 14; v_gene: TRBV5-8; d_gene: -; j_gene: TRBJ2-2; CDR3aa: CASSLRGSPGELFF
len: 12; v_gene: TRBV9; d_gene: -; j_gene: TRBJ1-2; CDR3aa: CASSVTGEGYTF
len: 14; v_gene: TRBV11-2; d_gene: -; j_gene: TRBJ2-5; CDR3aa: CASSLNGGPETQYF
len: 12; v_gene: TRBV11-3; d_gene: TRBD1; j_gene: TRBJ1-4; CDR3aa: CASSSQGGKLFF
len: 13; v_gene: TRBV6-5; d_gene: -; j_gene: TRBJ1-1; CDR3aa: CASSKTALTEAFF
len: 13; v_gene: TRBV7-2; d_gene: -; j_gene: TRBJ2-5; CDR3aa: CASSLGSKETQYF
len: 14; v_gene: TRBV19; d_gene: TRBD1; j_gene: TRBJ1-5; CDR3aa: CASSRGSIYQPQHF
len: 17; v_gene: TRBV6-2/TRBV6-3; d_gene: TRBD2; j_gene: TRBJ2-5; CDR3aa: CASSYSSRSGGQETQYF
len: 13; v_gene: TRBV30; d_gene: -; j_gene: TRBJ2-2; CDR3aa: CAWSEQGTGELFF
len: 15; v_gene: TRBV6-5; d_gene: TRBD1; j_gene: TRBJ2-3; CDR3aa: CASRALTGTTDTQYF
len: 13; v_gene: TRBV21-1; d_gene: -; j_gene: TRBJ1-2; CDR3aa: CASSKRDSYGYTF
len: 14; v_gene: TRBV4-1; d_gene: TRBD1; j_gene: TRBJ1-5; CDR3aa: CASSLGQGGQPQHF
len: 16; v_gene: TRBV6-5; d_gene: -; j_gene: TRBJ2-5; CDR3aa: CASSYGMTVFGETQYF
len: 13; v_gene: TRBV10-1; d_gene: -; j_gene: TRBJ2-1; CDR3aa: CASGGRLYNEQFF
len: 15; v_gene: TRBV29-1; d_gene: -; j_gene: TRBJ1-5; CDR3aa: CSVAIGSVSNQPQHF
len: 15; v_gene: TRBV3-1/TRBV3-2; d_gene: TRBD1; j_gene: TRBJ2-7; CDR3aa: CASSPRTGRSSEQYF
len: 14; v_gene: TRBV5-4; d_gene: -; j_gene: TRBJ1-1; CDR3aa: CASSPGQRNTEAFF
len: 14; v_gene: TRBV6-6; d_gene: TRBD1; j_gene: TRBJ2-7; CDR3aa: CASSYPGQAYEQYF
len: 16; v_gene: TRBV21-1; d_gene: -; j_gene: TRBJ2-2; CDR3aa: CASSPCGTGVTGELFF
len: 15; v_gene: TRBV25-1; d_gene: -; j_gene: TRBJ2-7; CDR3aa: CASSLTGLTGYEQYF
len: 15; v_gene: TRBV5-6; d_gene: -; j_gene: TRBJ1-1; CDR3aa: CASSLEGVLNTEAFF
len: 15; v_gene: TRBV15; d_gene: -; j_gene: TRBJ2-1; CDR3aa: CATSGLTSGDNEQFF
len: 14; v_gene: TRBV6-5; d_gene: -; j_gene: TRBJ2-1; CDR3aa: CASSLSGRGDEQFF
len: 14; v_gene: TRBV2; d_gene: TRBD2; j_gene: TRBJ2-5; CDR3aa: CARGATSGSETQYF
len: 11; v_gene: TRBV6-2/TRBV6-3; d_gene: -; j_gene: TRBJ2-5; CDR3aa: CASSYGETQYF
len: 15; v_gene: TRBV5-1; d_gene: TRBD1; j_gene: TRBJ1-4; CDR3aa: CASSDREATNEKLFF
len: 16; v_gene: TRBV9; d_gene: -; j_gene: TRBJ1-2; CDR3aa: CASSVEQAPFNYGYTF